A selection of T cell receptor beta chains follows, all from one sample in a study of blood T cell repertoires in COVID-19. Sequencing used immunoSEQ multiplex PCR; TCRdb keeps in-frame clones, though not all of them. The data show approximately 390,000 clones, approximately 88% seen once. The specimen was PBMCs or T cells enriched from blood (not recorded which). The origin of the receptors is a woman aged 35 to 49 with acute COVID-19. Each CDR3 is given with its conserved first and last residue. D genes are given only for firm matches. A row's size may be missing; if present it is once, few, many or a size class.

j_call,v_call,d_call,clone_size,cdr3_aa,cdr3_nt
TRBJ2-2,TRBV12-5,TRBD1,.,CASGLKTGETRIGTGELFF,TGTGCTAGTGGTTTGAAGACAGGGGAAACCCGAATAGGCACCGGGGAGCTGTTTTTT
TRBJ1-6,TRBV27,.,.,CASKVGQLSSPLHF,TGTGCCAGCAAGGTCGGACAGCTGAGTTCACCCCTCCACTTT
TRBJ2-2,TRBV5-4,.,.,CASSLSGAGTGELFF,TGTGCCAGCAGCTTGTCAGGGGCGGGCACCGGGGAGCTGTTTTTT
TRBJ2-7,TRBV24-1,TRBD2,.,CATSKRGASEQYF,TGTGCCACCAGTAAGCGGGGGGCCTCCGAGCAGTACTTC
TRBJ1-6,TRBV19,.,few,CASSMGGPNSPLHF,TGTGCCAGTAGTATGGGGGGTCCGAATTCACCCCTCCACTTT
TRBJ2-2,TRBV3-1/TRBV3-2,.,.,CASSQVVSFAAPGTGELFF,TGTGCCAGCAGCCAAGTCGTCAGCTTCGCGGCGCCGGGCACCGGGGAGCTGTTTTTT
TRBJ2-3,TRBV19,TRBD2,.,CASSGGDYTDTQYF,TGTGCCAGTAGCGGGGGGGACTACACAGATACGCAGTATTTT
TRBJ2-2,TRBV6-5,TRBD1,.,CASSYRGPNTGELFF,TGTGCCAGCAGTTACAGGGGGCCCAACACCGGGGAGCTGTTTTTT
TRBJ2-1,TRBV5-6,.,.,CASSPARVTYNEQFF,TGTGCCAGCAGCCCCGCCCGGGTTACCTACAATGAGCAGTTCTTC
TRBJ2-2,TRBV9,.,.,CASSVKGLNTGELFF,TGTGCCAGCAGCGTAAAGGGGTTGAACACCGGGGAGCTGTTTTTT
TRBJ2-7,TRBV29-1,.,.,CSVGNRVYEQYF,TGCAGCGTTGGAAACAGGGTCTACGAGCAGTACTTC
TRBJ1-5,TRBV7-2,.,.,CASSLRSGNNQPQHF,TGTGCCAGCAGCTTAAGGTCAGGGAACAATCAGCCCCAGCATTTT
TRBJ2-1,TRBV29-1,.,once,CSVEGLGARSSYNEQFF,TGCAGCGTTGAAGGTTTGGGAGCGAGAAGCTCCTACAATGAGCAGTTCTTC
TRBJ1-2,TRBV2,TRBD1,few,CASGTGQGGGYTF,TGTGCCAGCGGAACGGGACAGGGAGGGGGCTACACCTTC
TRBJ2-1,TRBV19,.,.,CASSSQGGTEQFF,TGTGCCAGTAGTTCGCAGGGAGGTACTGAGCAGTTCTTC
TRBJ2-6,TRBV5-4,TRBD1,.,CASSTGQDTGANVLTF,TGTGCCAGCAGCACCGGACAGGATACTGGGGCCAACGTCCTGACTTTC
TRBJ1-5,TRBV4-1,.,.,CASSQVLSGGPNQPQHF,TGCGCCAGCAGCCAAGTACTCTCGGGGGGCCCTAATCAGCCCCAGCATTTT
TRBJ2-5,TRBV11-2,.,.,CASSARLARQETQYF,TGTGCCAGCAGCGCACGACTTGCTCGTCAAGAGACCCAGTACTTC
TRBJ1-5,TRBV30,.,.,CAWSRQGGQPQHF,TGTGCCTGGAGTCGTCAGGGAGGTCAGCCCCAGCATTTT
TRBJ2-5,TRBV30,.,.,CAWSVRGLPAGSQYF,TGTGCCTGGAGTGTAAGGGGACTCCCGGCGGGGAGCCAGTACTTC
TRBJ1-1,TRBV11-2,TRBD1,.,CASSSETGKAFF,TGTGCCAGCAGCTCCGAGACAGGGAAAGCTTTCTTT
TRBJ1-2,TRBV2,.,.,CASSSIRGGGTYGYTF,TGTGCCAGCAGTTCAATACGGGGGGGTGGGACCTATGGCTACACCTTC
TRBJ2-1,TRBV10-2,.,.,CASSEGGEQFF,TGCGCCAGCAGTGAAGGGGGAGAGCAGTTCTTC
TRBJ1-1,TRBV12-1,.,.,CATLGGGTEAFF,TGTGCCACCCTCGGGGGAGGTACTGAAGCTTTCTTT
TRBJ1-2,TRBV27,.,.,CASSLYSTGGYTF,TGTGCCAGCAGTTTGTACTCAACCGGTGGCTACACCTTC
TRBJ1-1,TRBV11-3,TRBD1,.,CASSSDRETEAFF,TGTGCCAGCAGCTCGGACAGGGAGACTGAAGCTTTCTTT
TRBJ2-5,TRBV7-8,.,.,CASSRATRGETQYF,TGTGCCAGCAGCCGGGCCACCAGGGGCGAGACCCAGTACTTC
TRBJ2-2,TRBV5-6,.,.,CASSLVPGVTGELFF,TGTGCCAGCAGCTTGGTCCCAGGGGTAACCGGGGAGCTGTTTTTT
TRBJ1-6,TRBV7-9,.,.,CASSQAGESPLHF,TGTGCCAGCAGCCAGGCCGGGGAATCACCCCTCCACTTT
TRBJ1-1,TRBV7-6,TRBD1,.,CASSLPDRDPVSNTEAFF,TGTGCCAGCAGCTTACCTGACAGGGACCCCGTTTCGAACACTGAAGCTTTCTTT
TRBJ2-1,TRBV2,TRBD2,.,CASTQLAGGPNEQFF,TGTGCCAGCACCCAACTAGCGGGGGGGCCAAATGAGCAGTTCTTC
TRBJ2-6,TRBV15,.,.,CATSLEGGANVLTF,TGTGCCACCAGCCTCGAGGGTGGGGCCAACGTCCTGACTTTC
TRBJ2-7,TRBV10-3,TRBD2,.,CAISESGSGGPYEQYF,TGTGCCATCAGTGAGTCGGGTAGCGGGGGGCCCTACGAGCAGTACTTC